This record covers a single T cell receptor beta chain. Its antigen is currently unknown. PCR was performed using 60 Vbeta and 13 Jbeta primers. Here immunoSEQ multiplex PCR was the method, and the copy in TCRdb shows in-frame clones only, minus some. The sample carries approximately 89,000 clones, roughly 85% recorded once. This sample stems from a study of cytomegalovirus exposure and HLA in healthy donors. Study observations and caveats: In vitro experiments confirmed that three CMV-associated chains were specific for CMV antigens. What was likely a sequencing artifact was a cluster of highly shared sequence variants.

The ends were cut back, 5 bases at V and 12 bases at J, with 22 bases in the middle. The germline V gene encodes CDR1 SGHVS and CDR2 FNYEAQ. The CDR3 has 14 residues. The sequence derives from a man in his forties in good health and CMV-seropositive. The V call is TRBV7-6, the J call TRBJ1-1; the D gene is possibly TRBD1 (5 bases). Input material: PBMCs. The CDR3 protein is CASSPSLGQGRPFF. In DNA, the CDR3 is TGTGCCAGCAGCCCCTCCTTGGGGCAGGGTCGACCTTTCTTT. The full variable domain, rest sourced from reference TRBV7-6 and TRBJ1-1, is GAGVSQSPRYKVTKRGQDVALRCDPISGHVSLYWYRQALGQGPEFLTYFNYEAQQDKSGLPNDRFSAERPEGSISTLTIQRTEQRDSAMYRCASSPSLGQGRPFFGQGTRLTVV.